This T cell receptor (beta chain) originates from a study of cytomegalovirus exposure and HLA in healthy donors. Findings and caveats of the study: Donors were assumed by presence/absence analyses to have roughly uniform sequencing depth. The records held CMV serostatus as the only immune exposure information. Most TCR sequences proved rare, with some public TCRs found in many donors.

V lost 2 bases and J 0 bases, leaving 10 bases between the germline ends. The length of the CDR3 is 15 residues. Germline CDR1 WNHNN, CDR2 SYGVQD (reference sequence). With regard to this clone: Its antigen is as yet unknown.

Primers: 60 Vbeta forward and 13 Jbeta reverse. TCRdb's table, derived via immunoSEQ multiplex PCR, lists solely in-frame clones and lacks some. The top ten clones hold under 2% of a sample with 100,000 to 150,000 clones, more than 75% of them seen once. The sequenced sample was PBMCs. This sequence joins TRBV10-1 and TRBJ1-1; perhaps TRBD1 as D (6 bases). The receptor was isolated from a man aged 18-30 years in good health and CMV-seronegative. Here the CDR3 reads CASSESRGMNTEAFF. The DNA for the CDR3 is TGCGCCAGCAGTGAGAGTAGGGGGATGAACACTGAAGCTTTCTTT.